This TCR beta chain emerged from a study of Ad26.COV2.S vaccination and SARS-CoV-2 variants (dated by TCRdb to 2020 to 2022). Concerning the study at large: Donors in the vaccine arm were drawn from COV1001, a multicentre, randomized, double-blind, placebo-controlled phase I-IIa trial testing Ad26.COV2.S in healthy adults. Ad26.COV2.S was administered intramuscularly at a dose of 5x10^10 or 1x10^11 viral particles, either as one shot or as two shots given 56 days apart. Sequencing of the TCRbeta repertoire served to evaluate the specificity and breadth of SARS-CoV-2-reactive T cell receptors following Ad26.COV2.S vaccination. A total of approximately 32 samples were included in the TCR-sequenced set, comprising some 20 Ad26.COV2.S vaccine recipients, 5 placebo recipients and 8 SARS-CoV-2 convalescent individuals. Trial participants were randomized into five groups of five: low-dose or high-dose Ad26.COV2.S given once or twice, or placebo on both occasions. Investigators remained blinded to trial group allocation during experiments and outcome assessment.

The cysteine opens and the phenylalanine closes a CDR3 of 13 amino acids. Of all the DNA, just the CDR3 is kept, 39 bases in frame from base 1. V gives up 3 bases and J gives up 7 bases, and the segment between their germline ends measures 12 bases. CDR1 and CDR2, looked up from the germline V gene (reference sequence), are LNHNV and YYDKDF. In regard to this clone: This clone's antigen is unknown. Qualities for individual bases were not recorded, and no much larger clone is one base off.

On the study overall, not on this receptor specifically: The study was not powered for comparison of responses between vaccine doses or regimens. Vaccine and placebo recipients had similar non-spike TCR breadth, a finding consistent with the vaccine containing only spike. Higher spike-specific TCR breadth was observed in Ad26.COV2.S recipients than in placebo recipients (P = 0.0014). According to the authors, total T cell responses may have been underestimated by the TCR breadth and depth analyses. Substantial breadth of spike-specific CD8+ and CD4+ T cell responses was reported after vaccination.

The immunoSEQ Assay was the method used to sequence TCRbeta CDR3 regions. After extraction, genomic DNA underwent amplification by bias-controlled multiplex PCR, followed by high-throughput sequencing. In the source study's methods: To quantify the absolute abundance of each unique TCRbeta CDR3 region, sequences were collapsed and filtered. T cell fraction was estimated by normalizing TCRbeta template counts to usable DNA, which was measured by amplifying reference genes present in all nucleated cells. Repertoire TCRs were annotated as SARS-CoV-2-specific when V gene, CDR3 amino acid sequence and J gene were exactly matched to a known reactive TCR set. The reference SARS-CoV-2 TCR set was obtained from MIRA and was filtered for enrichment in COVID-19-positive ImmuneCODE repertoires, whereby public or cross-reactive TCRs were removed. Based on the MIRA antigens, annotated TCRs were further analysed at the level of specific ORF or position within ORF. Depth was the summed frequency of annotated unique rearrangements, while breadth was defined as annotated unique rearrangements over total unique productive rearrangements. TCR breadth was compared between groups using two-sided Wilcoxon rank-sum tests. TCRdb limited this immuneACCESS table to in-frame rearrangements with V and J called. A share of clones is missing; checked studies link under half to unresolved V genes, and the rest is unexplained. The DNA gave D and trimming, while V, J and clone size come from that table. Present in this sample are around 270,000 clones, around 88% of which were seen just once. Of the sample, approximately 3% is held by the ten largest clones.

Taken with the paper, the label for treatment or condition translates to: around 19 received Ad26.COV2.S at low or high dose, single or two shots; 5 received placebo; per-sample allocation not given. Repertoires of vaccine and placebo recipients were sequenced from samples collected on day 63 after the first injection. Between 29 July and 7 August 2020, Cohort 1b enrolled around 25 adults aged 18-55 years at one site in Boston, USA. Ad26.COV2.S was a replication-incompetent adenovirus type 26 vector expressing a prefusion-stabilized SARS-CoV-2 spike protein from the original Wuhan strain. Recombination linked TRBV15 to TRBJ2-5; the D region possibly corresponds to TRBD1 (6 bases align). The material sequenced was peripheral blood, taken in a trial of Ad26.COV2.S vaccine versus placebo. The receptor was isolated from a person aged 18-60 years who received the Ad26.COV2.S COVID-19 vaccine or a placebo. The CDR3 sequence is CATSRWTAGTQYF. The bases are TGTGCCACCAGCAGGTGGACAGCAGGGACCCAGTACTTC.